These 15 T cell receptor beta chains came from one sample sequenced in a study of T-cell reconstitution after alpha-beta-depleted transplantation in children. Preparation of the TCRbeta library involved a method that used unique molecular identifiers. MiXCR, run by TCRdb on the PCR reads, gives a single entry per CDR3 protein. The repertoire holds about 640,000 distinct CDR3 sequences, with 16% as singletons. The source was PBMCs from the stem cell graft donor, collected from the stem cell graft. The receptors were gathered from a human donor who donated a stem cell graft to a child with acute myeloid leukemia.

This clonotype was detected a few times. The V gene is TRBV6-1, the J gene TRBJ1-4; 10 bases map to TRBD1. Germline V gene data show CDR1 as MNHNS and CDR2 as SASEGT. Germline trimming cut 6 bases from V and 1 base from J; bases unmatched to any gene: 5. The CDR3 length is 16 residues. CDR3 in DNA: TGTGCCAGCAGATCGGACAGGGGGGAAACTAATGAAAAACTGTTTTTT. Encoded protein: CASRSDRGETNEKLFF.

This clonotype was detected ten times or more. The chain links TRBV7-9 to TRBJ1-2; D is undetermined. The CDR3 sequence is 12 residues long. Deletions cut 1 base from V and 6 bases from J, with 6 bases between. Per germline, CDR1 SEHNR and CDR2 FQNEAQ (reference sequence). CDR3 protein: CASSLVRDGYTF. CDR3 sequence (DNA): TGTGCCAGCAGCTTAGTGAGGGATGGCTACACCTTC.

The chain uses TRBV4-1 and TRBJ2-7; D might be TRBD1 (5 bases). Trimming pared 0 bases from V and 2 bases from J, leaving 11 bases between. The CDR3 covers 15 residues. Germline values: CDR1 MGHRA, CDR2 YSYEKL. In DNA, the CDR3 is TGCGCCAGCAGCCAAGACGGCAAGGGGCCCTACGAGCAGTACTTC. Its translation is CASSQDGKGPYEQYF.

This clonotype occurred many times. The genes are TRBV20-1 and TRBJ2-5; D uncertain. The germline V and J ends were trimmed by 3 bases and 4 bases, with 6 bases remaining between them. Germline V gene data show CDR1 as DFQATT and CDR2 as SNEGSKA (reference sequence). This CDR3 is 11 amino acids long. CDR3 amino acids: CSASEGETQYF. The CDR3 DNA sequence: TGCAGTGCTAGTGAAGGAGAGACCCAGTACTTC.

The chain has TRBV4-1 and TRBJ1-5; 7 positions match TRBD1. This CDR3 region has 16 residues. Losses at the gene ends were 4 bases for V and 1 base for J; bases not matched to a gene: 7. Germline CDR1 and CDR2: MGHRA and YSYEKL. In DNA form, the CDR3 reads TGCGCCAGCAGCCTTGGGACAGAAGGAAGCAATCAGCCCCAGCATTTT. It yields the protein CASSLGTEGSNQPQHF.

This clonotype showed up many times. The chain carries TRBV20-1 and TRBJ1-5, with D unclear. Germline V lookup: CDR1 DFQATT, CDR2 SNEGSKA (reference sequence). V was trimmed by 3 bases and J by 4 bases, leaving 13 bases between them. The CDR3 loop spans 14 amino acids. The CDR3 DNA reads TGCAGTGCTAGGAAGGGAGGATGGAATCAGCCCCAGCATTTT. Its protein product is CSARKGGWNQPQHF.

This clonotype was detected ten times or more. V is TRBV29-1 and J is TRBJ2-3; D not certain. Germline V lookup: CDR1 SQVTM, CDR2 ANQGSEA. The CDR3 runs 13 residues. V dropped 6 bases and J dropped 0 bases, with 10 bases sitting between them. The CDR3 sequence: CSVLETSTDTQYF. In nucleotides, the CDR3 is TGCAGCGTATTAGAAACAAGCACAGATACGCAGTATTTT.

At least ten counts were recorded for this clonotype. V usage is TRBV27 and J usage is TRBJ2-1; D unclear. The CDR3 loop spans 15 amino acids. The V gene's germline CDR1 is MNHEY and CDR2 SMNVEV (reference sequence). Trimming removed 2 bases at V and 5 bases at J, with 13 bases between. CDR3 loop: CASSLGPLPHNEQFF. DNA for the CDR3: TGTGCCAGCAGTTTAGGCCCCCTCCCACACAATGAGCAGTTCTTC.

Many counts were recorded for this clonotype. The V call is TRBV29-1, the J call TRBJ1-2; D not resolved. Trimming removed 8 bases at V and 11 bases at J, with 18 bases between. The CDR3 covers 11 residues. Per germline, CDR1 SQVTM and CDR2 ANQGSEA. This chain's CDR3 is CSPNTGEMYTF. The CDR3 coding sequence is TGCAGCCCTAACACCGGGGAGATGTACACCTTC.

In nucleotides, the CDR3 is TGTGCCAGCAGTTTACCCTCGACAGGGGTCGACAGTGAGCAGTTCTTC. As protein: CASSLPSTGVDSEQFF. The chain links TRBV27 to TRBJ2-1, with 8 bases lining up with TRBD1. With 2 bases clipped from V and 9 bases from J, the junction kept 12 bases outside the gene matches. Germline V gene lookup returns CDR1 MNHEY and CDR2 SMNVEV (reference sequence). This CDR3 is 16 amino acids long.

This sequence joins TRBV5-1 and TRBJ2-3; 10 bases line up with TRBD2. Germline CDR1 is SGHRS and CDR2 is YFSETQ. V shed 2 bases and J 5 bases; nucleotides not matched to a gene: 5. The CDR3 totals 15 residues. The CDR3 sequence: CASSLAGGPEDTQYF. For the CDR3, the DNA is TGCGCCAGCAGCTTAGCGGGGGGGCCTGAAGATACGCAGTATTTT. The full variable domain, its missing parts supplied by reference TRBV5-1 and TRBJ2-3, is KAGVTQTPRYLIKTRGQQVTLSCSPISGHRSVSWYQQTPGQGLQFLFEYFSETQRNKGNFPGRFSGRQFSNSRSEMNVSTLELGDSALYLCASSLAGGPEDTQYFGPGTRLTVL.

This clonotype showed up just a few times. The V gene is TRBV10-3, the J gene TRBJ2-3, with D possibly matching TRBD1 (6 bases). The CDR3 extends over 15 amino acids. Trimming removed 6 bases at V and 0 bases at J, with 13 bases between. Germline V gene sequence: CDR1 ENHRY, CDR2 SYGVKD. This CDR3 is CAISGTQGSTDTQYF. CDR3 DNA sequence: TGTGCCATCAGCGGGACACAGGGCAGCACAGATACGCAGTATTTT.

This chain links TRBV20-1 with TRBJ2-1, with 7 bases fitting TRBD2. Per germline, CDR1 DFQATT and CDR2 SNEGSKA (reference sequence). The CDR3 extends over 14 amino acids. V lost 3 bases and J lost 4; bases outside the gene matches: 6. CDR3 sequence reads: CSARGGGRYNEQFF. The CDR3 DNA is TGCAGTGCTAGGGGGGGGGGAAGGTACAATGAGCAGTTCTTC.

This clonotype was detected many times. The chain uses TRBV7-2 and TRBJ2-5, with 8 bases identical to TRBD2. Trimming at V came to 1 base and at J to 6 bases, leaving 4 bases not matched to a gene. This CDR3 spans 14 amino acids. Per germline, CDR1 SGHTA and CDR2 FQGNSA. The CDR3 bases are TGTGCCAGCAGCTTAGAGCGGGAGATGAAGACCCAGTACTTC. Its translation: CASSLEREMKTQYF.

This clonotype was recorded many times. This CDR3 is CSARKGFRSYEQYF. CDR3 DNA: TGCAGTGCTAGGAAGGGTTTTAGGTCCTACGAGCAGTACTTC. The chain uses TRBV20-1 and TRBJ2-7; D remains ambiguous. Germline CDR1 reads DFQATT; CDR2 reads SNEGSKA (reference sequence). The CDR3 has 14 amino acids. Trimming removed 3 bases at V and 1 base at J, with 13 bases between.